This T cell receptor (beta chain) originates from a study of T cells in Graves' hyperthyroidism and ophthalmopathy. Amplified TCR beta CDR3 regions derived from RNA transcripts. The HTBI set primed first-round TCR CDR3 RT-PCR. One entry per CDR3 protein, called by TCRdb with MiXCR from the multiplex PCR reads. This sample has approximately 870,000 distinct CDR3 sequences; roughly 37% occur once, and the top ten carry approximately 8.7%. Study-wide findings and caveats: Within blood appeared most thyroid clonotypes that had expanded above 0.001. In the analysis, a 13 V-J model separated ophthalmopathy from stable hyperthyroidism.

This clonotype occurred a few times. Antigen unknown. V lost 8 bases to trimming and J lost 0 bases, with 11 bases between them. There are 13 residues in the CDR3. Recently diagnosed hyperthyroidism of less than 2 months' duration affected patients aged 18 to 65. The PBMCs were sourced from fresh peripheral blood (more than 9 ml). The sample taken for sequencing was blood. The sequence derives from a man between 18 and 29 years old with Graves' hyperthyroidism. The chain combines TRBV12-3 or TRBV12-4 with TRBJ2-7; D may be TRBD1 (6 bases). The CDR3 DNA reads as TGTGCCAGCGCCGACAGGCGCTCCTACGAGCAGTACTTC. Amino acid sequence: CASADRRSYEQYF.